The sequence of this T cell receptor (beta chain) was determined in a study of control samples from healthy donors and cancer patients (dated by TCRdb to 2018 to 2021). Regarding this clone: Its target antigen remains unknown. Base qualities were left out, and no much larger clone turns up one base away.

V was cut back by 5 bases and J by 6 bases, leaving a gap of 10 bases between them. The germline V gene gives CDR1 as SNHLY and CDR2 as FYNNEI. Reading from cysteine to phenylalanine, the CDR3 counts 12 amino acids. The only DNA kept is the CDR3, 36 bases in frame from the first base. Library creation used the immunoSEQ multiplex PCR assay. TCRdb stores this immuneACCESS table with in-frame sequences only. Part of the clones is absent; in the studies checked, under half of the shortfall reflects unresolved V genes, and no reason is known for the rest. For this sample there are more than 75,000 clones; roughly nine tenths appear just once. The ten top clones hold less than 7% of the sample.

Recombination joined TRBV2 with TRBJ1-1; no D gene can be assigned with confidence. The receptor's source is a man aged 45-60 years in good health. Sample: blood. The CDR3 here reads CASSLVGSEAFF. The sequence in DNA is TGTGCCAGCAGTCTCGTGGGGTCTGAAGCTTTCTTT.